This TCR beta chain came from a study of CD8+CD57+ T cells in acquired aplastic anemia. Across the study: In CD4+ cells, healthy donors produced an average of around 9.9 million reads. Study-wide results and caveats: Patients did not significantly differ from controls in CD8+ Simpson's diversity. Both patients and controls carried the same twenty-nine CD8+ CDR3 sequences.

TCR beta VDJ combinations and CDR3 sequences were profiled from genomic DNA. MiXCR was run by TCRdb on the reads, yielding one entry per CDR3 protein. Among about 220,000 distinct CDR3 sequences listed, approximately 35% were seen once. V was shortened by 1 base and J by 3 bases, with 10 bases between the two germline ends. CDR3 length: 14 residues. The V gene's germline CDR1 is SGHRS and CDR2 YFSETQ. Ten or more counts support this clonotype. The antigen remains undetermined. The material sequenced was sorted CD4+, CD8+, or CD8+CD57+ T cells (not recorded which) from PBMCs. The V call is TRBV5-1, the J call TRBJ2-5, with D possibly being TRBD1 (5 bases). The sequence was obtained from a human donor in good health, serving as a control. The CDR3 reads CASSLQGYEETQYF. Here the CDR3 DNA reads TGCGCCAGCAGCTTGCAGGGATACGAAGAGACCCAGTACTTC.